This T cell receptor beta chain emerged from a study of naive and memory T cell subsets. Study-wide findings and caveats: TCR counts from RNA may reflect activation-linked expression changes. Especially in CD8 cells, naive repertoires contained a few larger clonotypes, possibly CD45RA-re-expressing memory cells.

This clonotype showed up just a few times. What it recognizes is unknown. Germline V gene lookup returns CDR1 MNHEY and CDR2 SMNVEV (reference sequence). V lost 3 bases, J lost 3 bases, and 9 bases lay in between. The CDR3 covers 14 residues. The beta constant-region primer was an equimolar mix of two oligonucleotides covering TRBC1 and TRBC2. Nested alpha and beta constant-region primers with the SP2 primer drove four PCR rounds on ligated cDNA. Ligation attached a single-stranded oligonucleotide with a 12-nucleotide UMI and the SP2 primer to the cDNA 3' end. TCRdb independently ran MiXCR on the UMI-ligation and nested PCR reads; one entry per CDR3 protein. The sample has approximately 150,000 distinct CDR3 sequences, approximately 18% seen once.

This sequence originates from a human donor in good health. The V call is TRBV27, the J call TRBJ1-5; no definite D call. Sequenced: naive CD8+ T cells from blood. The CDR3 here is CASSLGRINQPQHF. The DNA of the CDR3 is TGTGCCAGCAGTTTGGGTCGGATCAATCAGCCCCAGCATTTT.